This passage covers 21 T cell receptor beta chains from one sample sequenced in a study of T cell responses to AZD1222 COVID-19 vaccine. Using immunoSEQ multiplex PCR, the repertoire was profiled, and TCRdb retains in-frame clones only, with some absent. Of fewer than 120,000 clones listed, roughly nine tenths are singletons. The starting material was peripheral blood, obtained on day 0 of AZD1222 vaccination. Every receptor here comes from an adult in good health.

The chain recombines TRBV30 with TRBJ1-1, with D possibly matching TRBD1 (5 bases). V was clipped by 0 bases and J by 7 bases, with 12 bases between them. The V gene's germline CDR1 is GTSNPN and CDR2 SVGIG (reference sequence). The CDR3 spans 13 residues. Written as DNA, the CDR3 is TGTGCCTGGAGTGTTCAGTCAGGGCGTGAAGCTTTCTTT. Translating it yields CAWSVQSGREAFF.

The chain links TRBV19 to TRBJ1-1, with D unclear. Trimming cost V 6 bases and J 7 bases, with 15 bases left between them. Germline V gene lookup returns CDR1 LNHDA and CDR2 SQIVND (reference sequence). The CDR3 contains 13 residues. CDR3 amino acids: CASRTSYAIEAFF. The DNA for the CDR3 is TGTGCCAGTAGAACCTCCTACGCGATTGAAGCTTTCTTT.

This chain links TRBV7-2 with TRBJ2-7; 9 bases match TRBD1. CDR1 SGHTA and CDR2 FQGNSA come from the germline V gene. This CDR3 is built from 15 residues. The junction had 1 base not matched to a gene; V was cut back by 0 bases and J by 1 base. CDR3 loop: CASSLAGQGSYEQYF. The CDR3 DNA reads TGTGCCAGCAGCTTAGCGGGACAGGGATCCTACGAGCAGTACTTC.

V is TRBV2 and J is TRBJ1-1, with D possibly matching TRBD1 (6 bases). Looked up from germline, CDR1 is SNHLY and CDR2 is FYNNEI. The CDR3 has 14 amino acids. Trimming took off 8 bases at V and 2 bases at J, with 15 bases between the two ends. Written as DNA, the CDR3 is TGTGCCAGCGCGGTCGGGACACTTAACACTGAAGCTTTCTTT. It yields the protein CASAVGTLNTEAFF.

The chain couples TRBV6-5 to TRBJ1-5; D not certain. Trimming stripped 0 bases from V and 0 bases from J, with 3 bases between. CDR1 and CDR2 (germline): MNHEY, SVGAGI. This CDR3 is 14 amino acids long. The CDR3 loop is CASSYSGSNQPQHF. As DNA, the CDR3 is TGTGCCAGCAGTTACTCCGGTAGCAATCAGCCCCAGCATTTT.

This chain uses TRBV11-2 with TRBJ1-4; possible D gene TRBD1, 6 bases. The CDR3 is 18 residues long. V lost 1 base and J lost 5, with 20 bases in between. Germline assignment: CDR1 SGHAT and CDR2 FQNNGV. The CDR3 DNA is TGTGCCAGCAGCTTAGGACAGGCCACCCAGAGTCTCAATGAAAAACTGTTTTTT. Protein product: CASSLGQATQSLNEKLFF.

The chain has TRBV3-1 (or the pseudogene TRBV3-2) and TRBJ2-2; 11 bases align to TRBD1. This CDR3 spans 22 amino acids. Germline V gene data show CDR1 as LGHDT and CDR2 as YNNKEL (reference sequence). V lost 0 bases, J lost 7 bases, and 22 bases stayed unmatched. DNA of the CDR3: TGTGCCAGCAGCCAAGAGTTGCGGACAGGGGGCGCGGAGTCAGCCGACAGCGGGGAGCTGTTTTTT. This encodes CASSQELRTGGAESADSGELFF.

The CDR3 region is CAISERLSYGYTF. The CDR3 region has the DNA TGTGCCATCAGTGAACGCCTGAGCTATGGCTACACCTTC. This sequence joins TRBV10-3 and TRBJ1-2; D remains unclear. Trimming took 3 bases from V and 4 from J, leaving 9 bases between them. The length of the CDR3 is 13 residues. CDR1 is ENHRY, CDR2 SYGVKD, per germline.

CDR3 sequence reads: CASSLPPQGPLANYGYTF. The CDR3 region has the DNA TGTGCCAGCTCACTCCCGCCACAGGGACCCCTAGCTAACTATGGCTACACCTTC. The V gene is TRBV18, the J gene TRBJ1-2; the D gene is possibly TRBD1 (6 bases). The V gene's germline CDR1 is KGHSH and CDR2 LQKENI. The CDR3 has 18 residues. Trimming took off 4 bases at V and 0 bases at J, with 21 bases between the two ends.

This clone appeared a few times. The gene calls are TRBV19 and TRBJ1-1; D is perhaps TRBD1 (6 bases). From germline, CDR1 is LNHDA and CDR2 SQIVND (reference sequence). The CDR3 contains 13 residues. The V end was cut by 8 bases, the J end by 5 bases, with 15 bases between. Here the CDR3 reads CASLGQGQTEAFF. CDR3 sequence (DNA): TGTGCCAGTCTGGGTCAGGGGCAAACTGAAGCTTTCTTT.

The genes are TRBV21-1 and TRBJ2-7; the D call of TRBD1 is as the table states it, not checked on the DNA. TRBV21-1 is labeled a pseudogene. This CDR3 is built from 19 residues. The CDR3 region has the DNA TGTGCCAGCAGCAAAGGAGGGGAGGGACACAGGGGGGATGACTACGAGCAGTACTTC. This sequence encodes CASSKGGEGHRGDDYEQYF.

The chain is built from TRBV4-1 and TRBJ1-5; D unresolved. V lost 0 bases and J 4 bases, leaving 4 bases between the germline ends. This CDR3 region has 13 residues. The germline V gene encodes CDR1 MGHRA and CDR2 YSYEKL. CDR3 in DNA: TGCGCCAGCAGCCAAGATCGGAATCAGCCCCAGCATTTT. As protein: CASSQDRNQPQHF.

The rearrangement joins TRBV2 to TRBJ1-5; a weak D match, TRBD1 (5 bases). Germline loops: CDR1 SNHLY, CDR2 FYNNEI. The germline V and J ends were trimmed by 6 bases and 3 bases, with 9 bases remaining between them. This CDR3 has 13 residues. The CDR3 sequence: CASRGRNNQPQHF. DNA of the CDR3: TGTGCCAGCAGGGGACGGAACAATCAGCCCCAGCATTTT.

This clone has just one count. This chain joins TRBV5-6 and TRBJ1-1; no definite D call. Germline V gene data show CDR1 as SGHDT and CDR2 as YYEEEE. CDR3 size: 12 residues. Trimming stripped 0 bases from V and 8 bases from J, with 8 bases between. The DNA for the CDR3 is TGTGCCAGCAGCTTGGCCCGCGCGGAAGCTTTCTTT. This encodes CASSLARAEAFF.

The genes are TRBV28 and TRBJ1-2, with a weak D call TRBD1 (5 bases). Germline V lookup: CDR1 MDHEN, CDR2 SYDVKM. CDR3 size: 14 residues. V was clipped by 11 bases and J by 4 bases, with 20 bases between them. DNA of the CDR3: TGTGCCTCAACGACCCCCGGGACGCTCTATGGCTACACCTTC. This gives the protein CASTTPGTLYGYTF.

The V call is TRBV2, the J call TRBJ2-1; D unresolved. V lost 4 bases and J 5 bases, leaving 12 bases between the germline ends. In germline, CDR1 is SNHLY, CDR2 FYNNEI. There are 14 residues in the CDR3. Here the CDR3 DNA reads TGTGCCAGCAGTGTGGGTTCTCTTAACAATGAGCAGTTCTTC. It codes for CASSVGSLNNEQFF.

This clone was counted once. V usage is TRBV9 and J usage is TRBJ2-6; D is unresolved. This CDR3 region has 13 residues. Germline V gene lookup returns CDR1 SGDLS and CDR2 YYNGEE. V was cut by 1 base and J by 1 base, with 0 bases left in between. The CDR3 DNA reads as TGTGCCAGCAGCGTATCTGGGGCCAACGTCCTGACTTTC. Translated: CASSVSGANVLTF.

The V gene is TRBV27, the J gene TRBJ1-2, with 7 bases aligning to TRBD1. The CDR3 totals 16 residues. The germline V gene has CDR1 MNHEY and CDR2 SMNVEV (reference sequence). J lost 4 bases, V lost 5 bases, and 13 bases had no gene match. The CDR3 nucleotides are TGTGCCAGCAGTCTACGGACAGGTACCCGTGGCTATGGCTACACCTTC. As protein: CASSLRTGTRGYGYTF.

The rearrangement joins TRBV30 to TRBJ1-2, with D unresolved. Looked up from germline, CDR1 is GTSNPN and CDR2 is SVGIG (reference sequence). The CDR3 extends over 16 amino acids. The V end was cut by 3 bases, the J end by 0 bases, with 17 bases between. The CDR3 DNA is TGTGCCTGGAGCGTAAGCCCCCAGAAAACTAACTATGGCTACACCTTC. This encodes CAWSVSPQKTNYGYTF. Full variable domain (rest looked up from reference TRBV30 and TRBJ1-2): SQTIHQWPATLVQPVGSPLSLECTVEGTSNPNLYWYRQAAGRGLQLLFYSVGIGQISSEVPQNLSASRPQDRQFILSSKKLLLSDSGFYLCAWSVSPQKTNYGYTFGSGTRLTVV.

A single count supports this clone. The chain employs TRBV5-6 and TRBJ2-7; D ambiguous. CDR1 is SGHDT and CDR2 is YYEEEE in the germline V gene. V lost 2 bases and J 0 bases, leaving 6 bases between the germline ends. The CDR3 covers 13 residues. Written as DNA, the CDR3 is TGTGCCAGCAGCTTCCCCGGCTCCTACGAGCAGTACTTC. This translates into CASSFPGSYEQYF.

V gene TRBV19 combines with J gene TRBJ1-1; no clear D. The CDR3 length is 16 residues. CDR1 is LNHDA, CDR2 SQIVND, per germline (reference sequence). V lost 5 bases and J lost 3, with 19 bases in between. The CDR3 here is CASSLGLAGKYTEAFF. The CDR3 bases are TGTGCCAGTAGTCTAGGTTTGGCGGGCAAATACACTGAAGCTTTCTTT.